This T cell receptor (beta chain) was obtained from a study of T-cell reconstitution after alpha-beta-depleted transplantation in children. Germline CDR1 MNHEY, CDR2 SVGAGI. The CDR3 is 18 amino acids. Losses at the gene ends were 0 bases for V and 2 bases for J; bases not matched to a gene: 8. Unique molecular identifiers were incorporated when the TCRbeta library was constructed. TCRdb itself ran the PCR reads through MiXCR, one entry per CDR3 protein. The sample has around 400,000 distinct CDR3 sequences, about 11% seen once. This TCR was recovered from a human donor who donated a stem cell graft to a child with acute myeloid leukemia. Material: PBMCs from the stem cell graft donor, obtained from the stem cell graft. The chain has TRBV6-5 and TRBJ2-1; 9 bases map to TRBD2. The CDR3 sequence: CASSYSAASGTAYNEQFF. The CDR3 DNA is TGTGCCAGCAGTTACTCCGCGGCTAGCGGGACCGCCTACAATGAGCAGTTCTTC.